The 10 T cell receptor beta chains given below trace back to one sample, sequenced in a study of CD8+ T cells in alopecia areata. RNA was isolated and reverse transcribed to cDNA, the sequencing template. Repertoires were generated with immunoSEQ multiplex PCR, while TCRdb's copy carries only in-frame clones and drops some. This sample has some 130,000 clones; approximately 49% occur once, and the top ten carry roughly 20%. Here the sequenced sample was CD8+ T cells sorted from blood, taken at week 0. The receptors come from a human donor with alopecia areata.

This clone was observed a few times. The CDR3 bases are TGTGCCAGCAGTGAAGCGCCGGCCTACGAGCAGTACTTC. Translated, it gives CASSEAPAYEQYF. J is TRBJ2-7 and V is TRBV2, with no clear D. The CDR3 extends over 13 amino acids. V lost 0 bases and J lost 2, with 5 bases in between. Germline lookup yields CDR1 SNHLY and CDR2 FYNNEI.

This clone was counted a few times. The chain uses TRBV4-3 and TRBJ1-2; 10 bases line up with TRBD1. The ends lost 0 bases at V and 6 bases at J; junction bases unmatched: 7. The CDR3 contains 16 residues. Looked up from germline, CDR1 is LGHNA and CDR2 is YSLEER. The CDR3 region has the DNA TGCGCCAGCAGCCAAGATAGGGACAGGGGATGGAATGGCTACACCTTC. Protein product: CASSQDRDRGWNGYTF.

The table lists this clone with a few counts. This chain joins TRBV27 and TRBJ2-7; 10 nucleotides line up with TRBD1. Germline CDR1 MNHEY, CDR2 SMNVEV (reference sequence). The junction had 0 bases not matched to a gene; V was cut back by 2 bases and J by 2 bases. This CDR3 has 14 amino acids. The DNA for the CDR3 is TGTGCCAGCAGTTTAGGGACAGGGGCCTACGAGCAGTACTTC. Encoded protein: CASSLGTGAYEQYF.

This rearrangement joins TRBV5-6 to TRBJ1-1; unclear D gene. Per germline, CDR1 SGHDT and CDR2 YYEEEE. This CDR3 contains 15 residues. Between the trimmed V and J ends, which lost 0 bases and 5 bases, there was a span of 14 bases. Here the CDR3 DNA reads TGTGCCAGCAGCTTGGAGGCCAGGAGGGATACTGAAGCTTTCTTT. Its translation: CASSLEARRDTEAFF.

The chain employs TRBV10-3 and TRBJ2-7, with D hard to call. The CDR3 runs to 15 residues. CDR1 and CDR2 (germline): ENHRY, SYGVKD. V lost 2 bases and J lost 1, with 12 bases in between. CDR3 in amino acids: CAISEGNEISYEQYF. CDR3 bases: TGTGCCATCAGTGAGGGCAATGAGATATCCTACGAGCAGTACTTC.

This clone occurred a few times. The J gene is TRBJ1-4, the V gene TRBV5-1; D not resolved. The CDR3 runs 11 residues. Looked up from germline, CDR1 is SGHRS and CDR2 is YFSETQ. V was pared by 0 bases and J by 8 bases, with 2 bases between. This chain's CDR3 is CASSLGEKLFF. The CDR3 DNA follows: TGCGCCAGCAGCTTGGGCGAAAAACTGTTTTTT. The full variable domain, in which reference TRBV5-1 and TRBJ1-4 provide the parts outside the CDR3, is KAGVTQTPRYLIKTRGQQVTLSCSPISGHRSVSWYQQTPGQGLQFLFEYFSETQRNKGNFPGRFSGRQFSNSRSEMNVSTLELGDSALYLCASSLGEKLFFGSGTQLSVL.

The J gene is TRBJ1-2, the V gene TRBV5-4; no clear D. The germline gives CDR1 SGHNT, CDR2 YYREEE (reference sequence). V was cut by 0 bases and J by 7 bases, with 10 bases left in between. The CDR3 spans 13 residues. CDR3 bases: TGTGCCAGCAGCTTGGCTAGAGATCTTGGCTACACCTTC. Its protein product is CASSLARDLGYTF.

This clone appeared a few times. The CDR3 DNA is TGTGCCAGCAGCCAGGGCACTGAAGCTTTCTTT. It is translated as CASSQGTEAFF. The rearrangement links TRBV6-5 to TRBJ1-1; TRBD1 might be the D (5 bases). CDR3 length: 11 residues. V was trimmed by 6 bases and J by 4 bases, leaving 6 bases between them. Germline CDR1 reads MNHEY; CDR2 reads SVGAGI.

This chain links TRBV30 with TRBJ2-2; tentatively, D is TRBD1 or TRBD2 (6 bases each). V was shortened by 1 base and J by 5 bases, with 11 bases between the two germline ends. The germline V gene has CDR1 GTSNPN and CDR2 SVGIG (reference sequence). The CDR3 extends over 14 amino acids. CDR3 region: CAWSDREETGELFF. The CDR3 bases are TGTGCCTGGAGTGACAGGGAGGAAACCGGGGAGCTGTTTTTT. The whole variable domain, remainder taken from reference TRBV30 and TRBJ2-2, is SQTIHQWPATLVQPVGSPLSLECTVEGTSNPNLYWYRQAAGRGLQLLFYSVGIGQISSEVPQNLSASRPQDRQFILSSKKLLLSDSGFYLCAWSDREETGELFFGEGSRLTVL.

This chain links TRBV4-1 with TRBJ2-1, with D uncertain. There are 15 residues in the CDR3. Trimming took 2 bases from V and 5 from J, leaving 13 bases between them. Germline V lookup: CDR1 MGHRA, CDR2 YSYEKL. The CDR3 DNA reads TGCGCCAGCAGCCAATCCCCCCACCTTAACAATGAGCAGTTCTTC. As protein: CASSQSPHLNNEQFF.